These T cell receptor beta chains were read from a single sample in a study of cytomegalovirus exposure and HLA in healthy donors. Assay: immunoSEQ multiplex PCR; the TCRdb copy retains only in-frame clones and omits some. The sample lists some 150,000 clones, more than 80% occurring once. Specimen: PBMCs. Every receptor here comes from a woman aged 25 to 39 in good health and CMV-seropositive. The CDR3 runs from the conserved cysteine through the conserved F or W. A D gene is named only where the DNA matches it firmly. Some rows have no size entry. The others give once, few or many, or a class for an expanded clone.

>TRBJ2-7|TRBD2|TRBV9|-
CASSPRGGRAYEQYF
TGTGCCAGCAGCCCTCGGGGGGGCAGGGCTTACGAGCAGTACTTC
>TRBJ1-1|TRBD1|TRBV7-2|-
CASSWTGAPEAFF
TGTGCCAGCAGCTGGACAGGGGCCCCTGAAGCTTTCTTT
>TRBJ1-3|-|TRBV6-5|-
CASSYTQGSITIYF
TGTGCCAGCAGTTACACTCAGGGGAGTATCACCATATATTTT
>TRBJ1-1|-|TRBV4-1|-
CASSQDSVGYTEAFF
TGCGCCAGCAGCCAAGATAGCGTAGGGTACACTGAAGCTTTCTTT
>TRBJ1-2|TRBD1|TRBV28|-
CASSYRDRANYGYTF
TGTGCCAGCAGTTACCGGGACAGGGCTAACTATGGCTACACCTTC
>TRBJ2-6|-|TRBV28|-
CASSLIGSGANVLTF
TGTGCCAGCAGTTTAATCGGCTCTGGGGCCAACGTCCTGACTTTC
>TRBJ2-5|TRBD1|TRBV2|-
CASSDRDRVVETQYF
TGTGCCAGCAGCGACCGGGACAGGGTGGTAGAGACCCAGTACTTC
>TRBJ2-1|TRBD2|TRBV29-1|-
CSAAGLAAASSYNEQFF
TGCAGCGCGGCTGGACTAGCGGCCGCAAGCTCCTACAATGAGCAGTTCTTC
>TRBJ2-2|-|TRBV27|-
CASSFRTTNTGELFF
TGTGCCAGCAGTTTCCGGACTACGAACACCGGGGAGCTGTTTTTT
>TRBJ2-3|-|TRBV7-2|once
CASSLGLASTDTQYF
TGTGCCAGCAGCTTAGGGCTAGCTAGCACAGATACGCAGTATTTT
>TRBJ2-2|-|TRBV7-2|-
CASSLYGGPGTGELFF
TGTGCCAGCAGCTTATACGGGGGGCCTGGCACCGGGGAGCTGTTTTTT
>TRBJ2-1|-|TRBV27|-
CASSLGSEQFF
TGTGCCAGCAGTTTAGGGAGTGAGCAGTTCTTC
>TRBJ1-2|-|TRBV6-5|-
CASSYSIRVGQGYTF
TGTGCCAGCAGTTACTCGATTCGGGTGGGTCAGGGCTACACCTTC
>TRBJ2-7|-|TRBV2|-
CASSEAPIDYYEQYF
TGTGCCAGCAGTGAAGCTCCGATAGATTACTACGAGCAGTACTTC
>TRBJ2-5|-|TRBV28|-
CASRSPGVSETQYF
TGTGCCAGCAGATCCCCAGGGGTATCGGAGACCCAGTACTTC
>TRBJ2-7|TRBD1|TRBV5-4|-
CASSLGPGTEVEQYF
TGTGCCAGCAGCTTGGGTCCCGGGACAGAAGTCGAGCAGTACTTC
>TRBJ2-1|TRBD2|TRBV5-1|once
CASSPIPPVAGGPLPYNEQFF
TGCGCCAGCAGTCCGATCCCACCGGTAGCGGGGGGGCCCTTACCCTACAATGAGCAGTTCTTC
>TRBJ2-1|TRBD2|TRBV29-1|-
CSVDEAASGRSYNEQFF
TGCAGCGTTGATGAAGCGGCTAGCGGGCGTTCCTACAATGAGCAGTTCTTC
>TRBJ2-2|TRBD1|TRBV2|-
CASSVPGGGTGELFF
TGTGCCAGCAGTGTCCCAGGGGGTGGCACCGGGGAGCTGTTTTTT
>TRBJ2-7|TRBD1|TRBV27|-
CASSLQGVNFYEQYF
TGTGCCAGCAGTTTACAGGGGGTGAACTTCTACGAGCAGTACTTC
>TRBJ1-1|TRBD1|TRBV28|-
CASSLSGTGDTEAFF
TGTGCCAGCAGTTTATCAGGGACAGGAGACACTGAAGCTTTCTTT
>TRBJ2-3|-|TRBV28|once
CASRDTFSTDTQYF
TGTGCCAGCCGGGACACCTTTAGCACAGATACGCAGTATTTT
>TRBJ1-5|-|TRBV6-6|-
CASSYGPSHQPQHF
TGTGCCAGCAGTTACGGGCCCTCCCACCAGCCCCAGCATTTT
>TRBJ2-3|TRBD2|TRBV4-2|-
CASSQGTSGGSTDTQYF
TGTGCCAGCAGCCAAGGGACTAGCGGGGGGTCAACAGATACGCAGTATTTT
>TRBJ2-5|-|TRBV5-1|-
CASRRIQETQYF
TGCGCCAGCAGGAGGATCCAAGAGACCCAGTACTTC
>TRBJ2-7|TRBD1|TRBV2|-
CASLRDRGPYEQYF
TGTGCCAGCCTCCGGGACAGGGGCCCCTACGAGCAGTACTTC
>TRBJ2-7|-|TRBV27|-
CASVRDTNYEQYF
TGTGCCAGCGTCCGGGACACCAATTACGAGCAGTACTTC
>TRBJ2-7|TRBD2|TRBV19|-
CASSIRGTSGKREQYF
TGTGCCAGTAGTATCCGCGGGACTAGCGGGAAGCGCGAGCAGTACTTC
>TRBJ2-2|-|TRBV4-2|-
CASSDEANTGELFF
TGTGCCAGCAGCGACGAGGCGAACACCGGGGAGCTGTTTTTT
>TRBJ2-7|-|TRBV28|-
CASSLGTYEQYF
TGTGCCAGCAGTTTAGGGACATACGAGCAGTACTTC
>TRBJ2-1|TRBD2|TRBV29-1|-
CSAIRTSGYNEQFF
TGCAGCGCCATACGGACTAGCGGATACAATGAGCAGTTCTTC
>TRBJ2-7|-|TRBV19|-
CASSIDSWAPLYEQYF
TGTGCCAGTAGTATAGATTCCTGGGCACCTCTTTACGAGCAGTACTTC
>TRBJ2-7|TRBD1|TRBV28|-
CASSSFPGQGYEQYF
TGTGCCAGCAGTTCATTTCCGGGACAGGGATACGAGCAGTACTTC
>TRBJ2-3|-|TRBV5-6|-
CASSLGAGYLPDTQYF
TGTGCCAGCAGCCTGGGGGCAGGGTATTTGCCAGATACGCAGTATTTT
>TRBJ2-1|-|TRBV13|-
CASSFFDEQFF
TGTGCCAGCAGCTTTTTCGATGAGCAGTTCTTC
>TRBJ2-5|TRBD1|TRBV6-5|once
CASSYSTITGDETQYF
TGTGCCAGCAGTTACTCGACGATAACAGGGGATGAGACCCAGTACTTC
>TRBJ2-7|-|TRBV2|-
CASRERANAYEQYF
TGTGCCAGCAGGGAGAGGGCGAACGCCTACGAGCAGTACTTC
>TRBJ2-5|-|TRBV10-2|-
CASSESRETQYF
TGCGCCAGCAGTGAGTCGCGAGAGACCCAGTACTTC
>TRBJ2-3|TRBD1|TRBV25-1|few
CASSVNSGGFTDTQYF
TGTGCCAGCAGCGTAAACTCAGGGGGCTTCACAGATACGCAGTATTTT
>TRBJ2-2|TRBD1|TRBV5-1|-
CASSFRGRRTGELFF
TGCGCCAGCAGCTTCAGGGGGCGACGGACCGGGGAGCTGTTTTTT